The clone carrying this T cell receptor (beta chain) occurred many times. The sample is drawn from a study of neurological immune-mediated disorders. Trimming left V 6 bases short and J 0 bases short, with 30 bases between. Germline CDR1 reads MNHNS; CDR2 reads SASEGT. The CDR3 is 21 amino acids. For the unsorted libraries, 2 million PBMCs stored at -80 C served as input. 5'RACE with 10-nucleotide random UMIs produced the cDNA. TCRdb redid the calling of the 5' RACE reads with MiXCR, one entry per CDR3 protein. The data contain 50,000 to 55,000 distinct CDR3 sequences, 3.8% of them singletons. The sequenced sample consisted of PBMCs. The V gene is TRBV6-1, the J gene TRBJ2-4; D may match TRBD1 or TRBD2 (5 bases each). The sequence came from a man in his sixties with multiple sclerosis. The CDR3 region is CASRVTRAGTSGRLAKNIQYF. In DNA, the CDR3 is TGTGCCAGCAGAGTCACCCGGGCCGGGACCTCGGGCCGACTAGCCAAAAACATTCAGTACTTC.